These 27 T cell receptor beta chains came from one sample sequenced in a study of blood T cell repertoires in COVID-19 (dated by TCRdb to about 2020). The library was generated by the immunoSEQ multiplex PCR assay. TCRdb limited this immuneACCESS table to in-frame rearrangements with V and J called. A share of clones is missing; checked studies link under half to unresolved V genes, and the rest is unexplained. This sample comprises 200,000 to 250,000 clones, around 84% of them detected only once. Jointly, the top ten make up approximately 7.4% of the sample. The specimen sequenced was PBMCs or T cells enriched from blood (not recorded which). The receptor source for this set is a woman between 40 and 50 years old with acute COVID-19.

This clone occurred once. The chain uses TRBV7-3 and TRBJ1-1, with unresolved D. Germline V gene lookup returns CDR1 SGHTA and CDR2 FQGTGA. V was trimmed by 5 bases and J by 0 bases, leaving 16 bases between them. The CDR3 spans 16 residues. The CDR3 loop reads CASSLQILRMNTEAFF. CDR3 coding DNA: TGTGCCAGCAGCCTACAGATTCTACGCATGAACACTGAAGCTTTCTTT.

This chain uses TRBV7-9 with TRBJ1-1; D unclear. Germline-derived CDR1 and CDR2 are SEHNR and FQNEAQ (reference sequence). V lost 6 bases and J lost 5, with 16 bases in between. The CDR3 runs to 14 residues. CDR3 DNA sequence: TGTGCCAGCAGACCAAATAGAAGGGAGACTGAAGCTTTCTTT. Translated, it gives CASRPNRRETEAFF.

For this clone: Its ends do not fully match the called genes, so a read error is possible. This chain connects TRBV7-2 to TRBJ1-2, with D perhaps TRBD1 (5 bases). CDR3 size: 14 residues. Per the germline V gene, CDR1 is SGHTA and CDR2 is FQGNSA. CDR3 nucleotides: TGTGCCAGCAGATTAGGGGAGTCATGGGGTGGCTACACCTTC. Protein: CASRLGESWGGYTF.

The chain has TRBV18 and TRBJ2-2, with TRBD1 identical over 7 bases. The V gene's germline CDR1 is KGHSH and CDR2 LQKENI. V was clipped by 5 bases and J by 7 bases; unmatched bases: 10. CDR3 length: 15 residues. The CDR3 sequence: CASSSPQGRHGELFF. The DNA of the CDR3 is TGTGCCAGCTCATCCCCACAGGGGAGACACGGGGAGCTGTTTTTT.

The count of this clone is one. V usage is TRBV6-5 and J usage is TRBJ1-2, with 11 bases fitting TRBD1. The germline CDR1 and CDR2 sequences are MNHEY and SVGAGI. CDR3 length: 16 residues. With V trimmed by 4 bases and J by 3 bases, 7 bases remained unmatched. The CDR3 bases are TGTGCCAGCAGTTCAGAGGACAGGGGGCCGGACTATGGCTACACCTTC. Its protein product is CASSSEDRGPDYGYTF.

This chain joins TRBV5-1 and TRBJ1-4; tentative D call: TRBD1 (5 bases). V lost 4 bases, J lost 0 bases, and 19 bases lay in between. This CDR3 is built from 18 residues. In germline, CDR1 is SGHRS, CDR2 YFSETQ. The CDR3 sequence is CASSLRGTVTSTNEKLFF. CDR3 DNA sequence: TGCGCCAGCAGCCTACGCGGGACGGTAACATCAACTAATGAAAAACTGTTTTTT. The whole variable domain, remainder taken from reference TRBV5-1 and TRBJ1-4, is KAGVTQTPRYLIKTRGQQVTLSCSPISGHRSVSWYQQTPGQGLQFLFEYFSETQRNKGNFPGRFSGRQFSNSRSEMNVSTLELGDSALYLCASSLRGTVTSTNEKLFFGSGTQLSVL.

CDR3 loop: CASSLVLYNEQFF. DNA of the CDR3: TGTGCCAGCAGCTTGGTATTATACAATGAGCAGTTCTTC. The rearrangement links TRBV5-5 to TRBJ2-1; D is ambiguous. The V end was cut by 0 bases, the J end by 4 bases, with 5 bases between. Germline V CDR1 and CDR2: SGHKS, YYEKEE (reference sequence). CDR3 size: 13 residues.

The chain is built from TRBV29-1 and TRBJ1-4; the D gene is possibly TRBD1 (5 bases). The V and J ends lost 7 bases and 0 bases respectively, with 15 bases between them. CDR1 is SQVTM and CDR2 is ANQGSEA in the germline V gene. CDR3 size: 15 residues. Written as DNA, the CDR3 is TGCAGCGCCGCTAAGACAGCTGCAACTAATGAAAAACTGTTTTTT. The encoded protein is CSAAKTAATNEKLFF. The whole variable domain, filled in from reference TRBV29-1 and TRBJ1-4, reads SAVISQKPSRDICQRGTSLTIQCQVDSQVTMMFWYRQQPGQSLTLIATANQGSEATYESGFVIDKFPISRPNLTFSTLTVSNMSPEDSSIYLCSAAKTAATNEKLFFGSGTQLSVL.

The chain links TRBV11-2 to TRBJ1-6; no definite D call. V was clipped by 10 bases and J by 8 bases, with 18 bases between them. The CDR3 is 14 amino acids. Germline CDR1 SGHAT, CDR2 FQNNGV. CDR3 residues: CATGPAHGHSPLHF. The CDR3 DNA reads TGTGCCACCGGCCCAGCCCATGGGCATTCACCCCTCCACTTT.

This CDR3 is CASSPGGTREKLFF. CDR3 sequence (DNA): TGTGCCAGCAGCCCGGGGGGGACTCGCGAAAAACTGTTTTTT. The V call is TRBV5-6, the J call TRBJ1-4; a weak D match, TRBD1 (5 bases). The CDR3 loop spans 14 amino acids. The germline V gene encodes CDR1 SGHDT and CDR2 YYEEEE. V was cut by 4 bases and J by 8 bases, with 15 bases left in between.

CDR3 coding DNA: TGCGCCAGCAGCCCACAGGGCACGGTTTGGGAAAGAAACACCATATATTTT. It encodes CASSPQGTVWERNTIYF. This chain joins TRBV4-1 and TRBJ1-3, with D possibly matching TRBD1 (6 bases). The CDR3 extends over 17 amino acids. The V end lost 4 bases, the J end lost 5 bases, and 21 bases lay between the germline ends. The V gene's germline CDR1 is MGHRA and CDR2 YSYEKL.

The rearrangement uses TRBV7-2 and TRBJ2-1, with D possibly being TRBD2 (5 bases). CDR3 length: 13 residues. CDR1 is SGHTA and CDR2 is FQGNSA in the germline V gene. V lost 5 bases and J 5 bases, leaving 10 bases between the germline ends. The CDR3 loop is CASSIGLNNEQFF. CDR3 DNA sequence: TGTGCCAGCAGCATCGGACTGAACAATGAGCAGTTCTTC.

The chain is built from TRBV2 and TRBJ2-7; TRBD1 aligns across 9 bases. Germline CDR1 is SNHLY and CDR2 is FYNNEI. The ends lost 6 bases at V and 5 bases at J; junction bases unmatched: 8. The CDR3 totals 14 residues. DNA for the CDR3: TGTGCCAGCAGCCCCGACAGGGGGTTCAACGAGCAGTACTTC. Its translation is CASSPDRGFNEQYF.

The V and J genes are TRBV30 and TRBJ2-2; 7 bases agree with TRBD1. This CDR3 has 14 amino acids. V was pared by 5 bases and J by 1 base, with 4 bases of the junction left unmatched. The germline CDR1 and CDR2 sequences are GTSNPN and SVGIG (reference sequence). CDR3 nucleotide sequence: TGTGCCTGGTCAGGGGGAAAGAACACCGGGGAGCTGTTTTTT. Amino acids: CAWSGGKNTGELFF.

This chain joins TRBV7-8 and TRBJ2-7; D is perhaps TRBD1 (7 bases). Germline V gene data show CDR1 as SGHVS and CDR2 as FQNEAQ. The CDR3 length is 15 residues. V lost 5 bases and J 11 bases, leaving 25 bases between the germline ends. The DNA for the CDR3 is TGTGCCAGCAGCACTATCCGGACAGGCGGGGTATGGAAGTACTTC. Its protein is CASSTIRTGGVWKYF.

The chain joins TRBV5-5 to TRBJ2-3, with D maybe TRBD1 (6 bases). Germline V CDR1 and CDR2: SGHKS, YYEKEE (reference sequence). Trimming cost V 5 bases and J 2 bases, with 12 bases left between them. CDR3 length equals 14 residues. The CDR3 DNA reads TGTGCCAGCAGAAGTACAGGGAACACAGATACGCAGTATTTT. This encodes CASRSTGNTDTQYF. Full variable domain (remainder filled in from reference TRBV5-5 and TRBJ2-3): DAGVTQSPTHLIKTRGQQVTLRCSPISGHKSVSWYQQVLGQGPQFIFQYYEKEERGRGNFPDRFSARQFPNYSSELNVNALLLGDSALYLCASRSTGNTDTQYFGPGTRLTVL.

In its sample, this clone was seen once. V gene TRBV9 combines with J gene TRBJ2-3; 8 bases agree with TRBD2. The germline gives CDR1 SGDLS, CDR2 YYNGEE. V dropped 4 bases and J dropped 2; count of bases not matched to a gene: 9. The length of the CDR3 is 16 residues. The CDR3 coding sequence is TGTGCCAGCAGCATCCTTAGCGGGACTCTCACAGATACGCAGTATTTT. Protein: CASSILSGTLTDTQYF.

The V gene is TRBV15, the J gene TRBJ2-3; the match to TRBD2 covers 9 bases. The germline gives CDR1 LNHNV, CDR2 YYDKDF (reference sequence). The trim removed 6 bases at V and 0 bases at J, leaving 13 bases unmatched. The CDR3 has 18 residues. Here the CDR3 DNA reads TGTGCCACCAGGAGGAGGCGCGGGGGGGACTCTAGCACAGATACGCAGTATTTT. Its protein product is CATRRRRGGDSSTDTQYF.

The rearrangement links TRBV5-4 to TRBJ2-7, with D perhaps matching TRBD1 (5 bases). Between the trimmed V and J ends, which lost 5 bases and 2 bases, there was a span of 14 bases. The germline gives CDR1 SGHNT, CDR2 YYREEE (reference sequence). CDR3 size: 14 residues. CDR3 DNA: TGTGCCAGCAGTGTGGGGCCCGGGCCCTACGAGCAGTACTTC. It specifies CASSVGPGPYEQYF. Full variable domain (outside the CDR3, taken from reference TRBV5-4 and TRBJ2-7): ETGVTQSPTHLIKTRGQQVTLRCSSQSGHNTVSWYQQALGQGPQFIFQYYREEENGRGNFPPRFSGLQFPNYSSELNVNALELDDSALYLCASSVGPGPYEQYFGPGTRLTVT.

The V and J genes are TRBV5-5 and TRBJ1-4; the D gene is possibly TRBD1 (5 bases). This CDR3 has 13 residues. V was trimmed by 2 bases and J by 8 bases, leaving 10 bases between them. CDR1 is SGHKS and CDR2 is YYEKEE in the germline V gene (reference sequence). CDR3 residues: CASSFRVGEKLFF. The CDR3, as DNA: TGTGCCAGCAGCTTCAGGGTTGGAGAAAAACTGTTTTTT.

V and J are TRBV2 and TRBJ2-7; D not certain. In germline, CDR1 is SNHLY, CDR2 FYNNEI. Trimming took off 4 bases at V and 4 bases at J, with 8 bases between the two ends. The CDR3 totals 12 residues. In DNA, the CDR3 is TGTGCCAGCAGTGGTAGTCCTTACGAGCAGTACTTC. This sequence encodes CASSGSPYEQYF.

The V call is TRBV30, the J call TRBJ1-6, with no clear D. In germline, CDR1 is GTSNPN, CDR2 SVGIG (reference sequence). Between the trimmed V and J ends, which lost 1 base and 8 bases, there was a span of 9 bases. The CDR3 is 13 residues long. The CDR3 nucleotides read TGTGCCTGGAGTGGGAGGGAAGATTCACCCCTCCACTTT. It yields the protein CAWSGREDSPLHF.

This clone has just one count. The J gene is TRBJ1-5, the V gene TRBV28; 8 bases map to TRBD1. This CDR3 has 16 amino acids. Germline values: CDR1 MDHEN, CDR2 SYDVKM. V shed 3 bases and J 6 bases; nucleotides not matched to a gene: 10. Written as DNA, the CDR3 is TGTGCCAGCAGTTTCCTAGCCAGGGGGCGCTTTCAGCCCCAGCATTTT. Amino acid sequence: CASSFLARGRFQPQHF.

This clone was observed a handful of times. The chain employs TRBV18 and TRBJ1-6; 11 bases agree with TRBD1. The CDR3 has 17 amino acids. With 4 bases clipped from V and 4 bases from J, the junction kept 6 bases outside the gene matches. Per the germline V gene, CDR1 is KGHSH and CDR2 is LQKENI. As DNA, the CDR3 is TGTGCCAGCTCACGGCGGGGACAGGGGGGTTATAATTCACCCCTCCACTTT. Translated, it gives CASSRRGQGGYNSPLHF.

The chain uses TRBV27 and TRBJ1-2; TRBD1 matches 8 bases. The CDR3 extends over 13 amino acids. Losses at the gene ends were 11 bases for V and 5 bases for J; bases not matched to a gene: 10. The germline gives CDR1 MNHEY, CDR2 SMNVEV (reference sequence). In DNA form, the CDR3 reads TGTGCCTCCCACAGGGGGGGGACTTATGGCTACACCTTC. Translation: CASHRGGTYGYTF.

This chain's CDR3 is CASSEGPGVYSPLHF. The CDR3 nucleotides are TGCGCCAGCAGTGAGGGTCCAGGGGTATACTCACCCCTCCACTTT. The rearrangement joins TRBV10-1 to TRBJ1-6; possible D gene TRBD1, 6 bases. V was cut by 2 bases and J by 10 bases, with 15 bases left in between. The CDR3 is made up of 15 amino acids. CDR1 WNHNN and CDR2 SYGVQD come from the germline V gene (reference sequence).

The rearrangement joins TRBV5-1 to TRBJ2-1; D perhaps matches TRBD2 (6 bases). Between the trimmed V and J ends, which lost 0 bases and 2 bases, there was a span of 9 bases. This CDR3 contains 15 residues. CDR1 SGHRS and CDR2 YFSETQ come from the germline V gene. CDR3 region: CASSLDGGTYNEQFF. The CDR3, as DNA: TGCGCCAGCAGCTTGGACGGGGGAACCTACAATGAGCAGTTCTTC.